These 12 T cell receptor beta chains share one sample of origin, sequenced in a study of PD-1 blockade in classical Hodgkin lymphoma. Relapse after autologous stem cell transplantation occurred in every patient, and brentuximab vedotin exposure varied. Some clones are missing from TCRdb's copy, which holds only in-frame ones; the method was immunoSEQ multiplex PCR. The sample yields fewer than 25,000 clones, more than 75% seen once. Sequenced material: peripheral blood mononuclear cells (PBMCs), taken at baseline. The receptors were sampled from a human donor with classical Hodgkin lymphoma.

The rearrangement links TRBV7-9 to TRBJ2-3; D is unclear. V was trimmed by 1 base and J by 2 bases, leaving 13 bases between them. There are 16 residues in the CDR3. Germline loops: CDR1 SEHNR, CDR2 FQNEAQ (reference sequence). CDR3 loop: CASSLGRAQATDTQYF. Written as DNA, the CDR3 is TGTGCCAGCAGCTTAGGTAGGGCTCAGGCCACAGATACGCAGTATTTT.

This clone was picked up a small number of times. This chain uses TRBV5-1 with TRBJ1-5, with D hard to call. CDR1 SGHRS and CDR2 YFSETQ come from the germline V gene. CDR3 length: 13 residues. V was clipped by 4 bases and J by 4 bases, with 9 bases between them. The DNA for the CDR3 is TGCGCCAGCAGCCCGACCGGAAATCAGCCCCAGCATTTT. This translates into CASSPTGNQPQHF.

V usage is TRBV7-2 and J usage is TRBJ2-1; 9 bases agree with TRBD1. The junction had 11 bases not matched to a gene; V was cut back by 5 bases and J by 6 bases. The V gene's germline CDR1 is SGHTA and CDR2 FQGNSA. The CDR3 length is 16 residues. The CDR3 region has the DNA TGTGCCAGCAGCGCCAGAACAGGGGGCGCCGGCAATGAGCAGTTCTTC. Its translation: CASSARTGGAGNEQFF.

The chain carries TRBV2 and TRBJ1-2; tentative D call: TRBD1 (6 bases). With 4 bases removed from V and 6 bases from J, the gap between germline ends came to 18 bases. The CDR3 length is 15 residues. CDR1 is SNHLY, CDR2 FYNNEI, per germline. The CDR3 sequence: CASSGSGRRGDGYTF. CDR3 sequence (DNA): TGTGCCAGCAGTGGATCAGGGAGGAGGGGGGATGGCTACACCTTC. The full variable domain, its missing parts supplied by reference TRBV2 and TRBJ1-2, is EPEVTQTPSHQVTQMGQEVILRCVPISNHLYFYWYRQILGQKVEFLVSFYNNEISEKSEIFDDQFSVERPDGSNFTLKIRSTKLEDSAMYFCASSGSGRRGDGYTFGSGTRLTVV.

The DNA for the CDR3 is TGTGCCAGCAGGACCACGGGACAGCAGTACTTC. Protein product: CASRTTGQQYF. J is TRBJ2-7 and V is TRBV21-1. TRBV21-1 is recorded as a pseudogene. The CDR3 runs 11 residues.

This chain links TRBV10-3 with TRBJ1-2, with 10 bases fitting TRBD1. After removal of 8 bases from V and 7 bases from J, the junction contained 16 bases not matched to a gene. This CDR3 is built from 16 residues. The V gene's germline CDR1 is ENHRY and CDR2 SYGVKD. CDR3 sequence: CAIAPGQGFGGRGYTF. The CDR3 DNA follows: TGTGCCATCGCACCGGGACAGGGGTTTGGAGGTCGTGGCTACACCTTC.

The V call is TRBV14, the J call TRBJ1-1, with no clear D. The CDR3 runs 13 residues. The V gene's germline CDR1 is SGHDN and CDR2 FVKESK. Between the trimmed V and J ends, which lost 2 bases and 8 bases, there was a span of 12 bases. CDR3 loop: CASSQSPVGEAFF. The CDR3 nucleotides are TGTGCCAGCAGCCAAAGTCCGGTAGGGGAAGCTTTCTTT.

The J gene is TRBJ1-5, the V gene TRBV4-3; D gene ambiguous. The CDR3 sequence is 15 residues long. CDR1 LGHNA and CDR2 YSLEER come from the germline V gene. Trimming shortened V by 0 bases and J by 7 bases, and 13 bases separated the two germline ends. CDR3 protein: CASSQDVRGWQPQHF. In nucleotides, the CDR3 is TGCGCCAGCAGCCAAGACGTCCGGGGTTGGCAGCCCCAGCATTTT.

The J gene is TRBJ1-2, the V gene TRBV14; TRBD1 matches 7 bases. Germline lookup yields CDR1 SGHDN and CDR2 FVKESK. The CDR3 has 14 amino acids. V was clipped by 4 bases and J by 4 bases; unmatched bases: 6. The CDR3 DNA reads TGTGCCAGCAGCCCCCGGACAGGCTTCTATGGCTACACCTTC. It translates to CASSPRTGFYGYTF.

This chain links TRBV4-2 with TRBJ2-1; 9 positions match TRBD2. Germline values: CDR1 LGHNA, CDR2 YNFKEQ. V lost 2 bases to trimming and J lost 6 bases; unmatched junction nucleotides: 5. CDR3 size: 15 residues. The CDR3 DNA follows: TGTGCCAGCAGCCAACGGCTAGCGGGGTCCAATGAGCAGTTCTTC. It yields the protein CASSQRLAGSNEQFF.

This chain joins TRBV6-5 and TRBJ2-7; tentative D call: TRBD2 (6 bases). This CDR3 spans 14 amino acids. V lost 0 bases and J lost 5, with 11 bases in between. The germline CDR1 and CDR2 sequences are MNHEY and SVGAGI. CDR3 nucleotide sequence: TGTGCCAGCAGTTACTCCGGGGGAGGAGACGAGCAGTACTTC. Protein sequence: CASSYSGGGDEQYF.

The chain combines TRBV4-3 with TRBJ1-2, with 9 bases that match TRBD1. Germline V gene data show CDR1 as LGHNA and CDR2 as YSLEER. J was trimmed by 6 bases and V by 0 bases; bases with no gene match: 5. CDR3 size: 15 residues. The CDR3 region is CASSQDPTGGDGYTF. The CDR3 DNA reads TGCGCCAGCAGCCAAGATCCCACAGGGGGCGATGGCTACACCTTC.